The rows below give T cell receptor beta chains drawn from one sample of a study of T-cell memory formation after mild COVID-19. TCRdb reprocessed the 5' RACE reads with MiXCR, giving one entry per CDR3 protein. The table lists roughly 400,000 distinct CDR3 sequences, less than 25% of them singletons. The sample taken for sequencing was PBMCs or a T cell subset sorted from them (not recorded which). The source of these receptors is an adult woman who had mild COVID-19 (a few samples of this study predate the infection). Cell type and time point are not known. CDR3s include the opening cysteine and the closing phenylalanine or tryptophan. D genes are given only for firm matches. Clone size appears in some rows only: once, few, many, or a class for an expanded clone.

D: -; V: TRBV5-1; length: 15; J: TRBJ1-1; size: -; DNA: TGCGCCAGCAGCTTGGACAACCTATGGAGCACTGAAGCTTTCTTT; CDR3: CASSLDNLWSTEAFF
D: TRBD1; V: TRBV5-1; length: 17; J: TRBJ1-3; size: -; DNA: TGCGCCAGCCAGCCGGGACAGGGGGCGAGAATTCGAAACACCATATATTTT; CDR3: CASQPGQGARIRNTIYF
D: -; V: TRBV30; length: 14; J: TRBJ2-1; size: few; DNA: TGTGCCTGGAGTGGGACTATAGCAGGGAATGAGCAGTTCTTC; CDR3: CAWSGTIAGNEQFF
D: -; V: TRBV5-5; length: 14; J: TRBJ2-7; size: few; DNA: TGTGCCAGCAGCTTGACCCCGCCGGGGAGGGAGCAGTACTTC; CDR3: CASSLTPPGREQYF
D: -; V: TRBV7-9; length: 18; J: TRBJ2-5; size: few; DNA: TGTGCCAGCAGCTCCCCGCTGCGGGTCAGGGGATTTGGGGAGACCCAGTACTTC; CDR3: CASSSPLRVRGFGETQYF
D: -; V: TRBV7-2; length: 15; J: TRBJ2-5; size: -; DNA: TGTGCCAGCAGCTACCGCTGGGGGGCCTTGGAGACCCAGTACTTC; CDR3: CASSYRWGALETQYF
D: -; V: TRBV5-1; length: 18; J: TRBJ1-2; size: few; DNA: TGCGCCAGCAGCTTGGGGGACCGCCATGGGGCCATTAACTATGGCTACACCTTC; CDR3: CASSLGDRHGAINYGYTF
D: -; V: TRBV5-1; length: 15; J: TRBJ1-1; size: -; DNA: TGCGCCAGCAGCTTTTCCGGGACAAGGGACACTGAAGCTTTCTTT; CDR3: CASSFSGTRDTEAFF
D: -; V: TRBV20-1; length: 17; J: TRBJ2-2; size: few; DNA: TGCAGTGCTAGAGATCAACGTGTTAGTTCGAACACCGGGGAGCTGTTTTTT; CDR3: CSARDQRVSSNTGELFF
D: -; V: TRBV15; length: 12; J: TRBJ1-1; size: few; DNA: TGTGCCACCAGCAGAGTGAGAACTGAAGCTTTCTTT; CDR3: CATSRVRTEAFF
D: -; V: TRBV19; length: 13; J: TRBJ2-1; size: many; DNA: TGTGCCAGTAGCCAGACAGAAATCAATGAGCAGTTCTTC; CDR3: CASSQTEINEQFF
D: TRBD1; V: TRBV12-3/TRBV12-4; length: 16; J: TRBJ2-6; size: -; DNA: TGTGCCAGCAGTGTGACAGGGACCTCTGGGGCCAACGTCCTGACTTTC; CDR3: CASSVTGTSGANVLTF
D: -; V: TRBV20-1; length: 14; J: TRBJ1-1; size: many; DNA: TGCAGTGCTAGGGGGGTACCACCGAACACTGAAGCTTTCTTT; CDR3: CSARGVPPNTEAFF
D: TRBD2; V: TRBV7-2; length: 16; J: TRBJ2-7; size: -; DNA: TGTGCCAGCAGCTTCGGGACTAGCGGGGGCACCTACGAGCAGTACTTC; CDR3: CASSFGTSGGTYEQYF
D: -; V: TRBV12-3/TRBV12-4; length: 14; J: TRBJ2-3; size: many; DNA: TGTGCCAGCAGTCCCCGGGATTGGACAGATACGCAGTATTTT; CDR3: CASSPRDWTDTQYF
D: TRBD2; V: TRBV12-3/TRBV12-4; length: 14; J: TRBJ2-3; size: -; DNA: TGTGCCAGCAGGTCTAGCGGACACACAGATACGCAGTATTTT; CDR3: CASRSSGHTDTQYF
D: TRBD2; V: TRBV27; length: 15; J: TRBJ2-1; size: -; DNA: TGTGCCAGCAGTCCGACTAGCGGGGTGTTGTATGAGCAGTTCTTC; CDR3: CASSPTSGVLYEQFF
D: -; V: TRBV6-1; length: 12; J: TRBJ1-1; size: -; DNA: TGTGCCAGCAGTGAAGCGTTCGCTGAAGCTTTCTTT; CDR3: CASSEAFAEAFF
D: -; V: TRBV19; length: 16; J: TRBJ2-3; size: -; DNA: TGTGCCAGTAGAAGTATTAGCGTGTCTTATTCGGATACGCAGTATTTT; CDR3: CASRSISVSYSDTQYF
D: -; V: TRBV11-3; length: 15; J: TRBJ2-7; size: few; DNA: TGTGCCAGCAGCCCCTGGGACGGGTCCGGATACGAGCAGTACTTC; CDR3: CASSPWDGSGYEQYF
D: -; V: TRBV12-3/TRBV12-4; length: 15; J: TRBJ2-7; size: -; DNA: TGTGCCAGCAGTTTTGGCGGTAGCGGCTACTACGAGCAGTACTTC; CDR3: CASSFGGSGYYEQYF
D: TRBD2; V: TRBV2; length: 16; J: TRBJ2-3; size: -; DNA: TGTGCCAGCGATAAAGGTGGGCTAGCGGGAGTCCGGTTGGAGTATTTT; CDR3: CASDKGGLAGVRLEYF
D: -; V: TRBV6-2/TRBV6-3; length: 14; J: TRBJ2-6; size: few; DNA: TGTGCCAGCAGTTATGGACCTGGGGCCAACGTCCTGACTTTC; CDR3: CASSYGPGANVLTF
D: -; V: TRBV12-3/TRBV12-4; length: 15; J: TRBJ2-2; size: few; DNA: TGTGCCAGCAGTTTTGGGGGTAGGACTACCGGGGAGCTGTTTTTT; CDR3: CASSFGGRTTGELFF
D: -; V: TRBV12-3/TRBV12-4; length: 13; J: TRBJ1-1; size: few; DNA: TGTGCCAGCAGCCCCACCGAGGCCAGCGAAGCTTTCTTT; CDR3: CASSPTEASEAFF
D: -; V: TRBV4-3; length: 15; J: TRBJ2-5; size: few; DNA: TGCGCCAGCAGCCAAGCCCCGGGGACGGAAGAGACCCAGTACTTC; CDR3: CASSQAPGTEETQYF
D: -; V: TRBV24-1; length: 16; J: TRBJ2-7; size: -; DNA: TGTGCCACCAGTGATTTGGCCCGACAGGACTCCTACGAGCAGTACTTC; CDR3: CATSDLARQDSYEQYF